The next 20 T cell receptor beta chains were all read from a single sample in a study of blood T cell repertoires in COVID-19. TCRdb keeps only in-frame clones here, not all; method: immunoSEQ multiplex PCR. The sample has some 150,000 clones, around 87% seen once; the top ten hold roughly 5%. Sequenced: peripheral blood. Receptors originate from a human donor in a cohort sampled during active COVID-19.

The chain recombines TRBV5-1 with TRBJ1-2; tentative D call: TRBD1 (6 bases). Per the germline V gene, CDR1 is SGHRS and CDR2 is YFSETQ. V lost 7 bases and J 2 bases, leaving 12 bases between the germline ends. The CDR3 contains 13 residues. CDR3 protein: CASARTANYGYTF. The CDR3 bases are TGCGCCAGCGCTCGGACAGCCAACTATGGCTACACCTTC.

This rearrangement joins TRBV3-1 (or the pseudogene TRBV3-2) to TRBJ2-1, with D possibly TRBD2 on 7 matching bases. V was cut by 4 bases and J by 8 bases, with 15 bases left in between. Germline CDR1 LGHDT, CDR2 YNNKEL (reference sequence). CDR3 length equals 14 residues. CDR3 nucleotide sequence: TGTGCCAGCAGCCGAGGGGGGGTCTGGGATGAGCAGTTCTTC. The encoded protein is CASSRGGVWDEQFF.

CDR3 in DNA: TGTGCCAGTAGGCAGATCTATGGCTACACCTTC. It codes for CASRQIYGYTF. This chain uses TRBV19 with TRBJ1-2, with D uncertain. V was trimmed by 6 bases and J by 4 bases, leaving 6 bases between them. Germline V gene lookup returns CDR1 LNHDA and CDR2 SQIVND (reference sequence). The CDR3 is made up of 11 amino acids.

V usage is TRBV3-1 (or the pseudogene TRBV3-2) and J usage is TRBJ1-1; D may be TRBD1 (5 bases). This CDR3 region has 13 residues. Trimming took off 4 bases at V and 11 bases at J, with 17 bases between the two ends. CDR1 is LGHDT and CDR2 is YNNKEL in the germline V gene (reference sequence). CDR3 region: CASSPHFADMAFF. CDR3 in DNA: TGTGCCAGCAGCCCGCACTTCGCGGACATGGCTTTCTTT.

The chain joins TRBV7-6 to TRBJ2-1; D perhaps matches TRBD2 (6 bases). Germline lookup yields CDR1 SGHVS and CDR2 FNYEAQ. The CDR3 runs to 14 residues. Between the trimmed V and J ends, which lost 7 bases and 1 base, there was a span of 11 bases. CDR3 nucleotides: TGTGCCAGCACAGGGACTCCTTCCTACAATGAGCAGTTCTTC. Protein product: CASTGTPSYNEQFF.

V and J are TRBV14 and TRBJ2-1, with D possibly being TRBD1 (7 bases). The V and J ends lost 3 bases and 2 bases respectively, with 17 bases between them. The V gene's germline CDR1 is SGHDN and CDR2 FVKESK. The CDR3 runs to 17 residues. CDR3 DNA: TGTGCCAGCAGCCAGACGCGGGGCGGGACAGCCTACAATGAGCAGTTCTTC. This translates into CASSQTRGGTAYNEQFF.

V is TRBV10-3 and J is TRBJ2-7, with TRBD2 matching over 12 bases. Germline V gene sequence: CDR1 ENHRY, CDR2 SYGVKD. J gave up 5 bases and V 2 bases, and 1 base lay outside the gene matches. The CDR3 spans 14 residues. Here the CDR3 DNA reads TGTGCCATCAGTGAGCGGACTAGCGGGGACGAGCAGTACTTC. This codes for CAISERTSGDEQYF.

V and J are TRBV27 and TRBJ2-7; 7 bases are a match to TRBD1. CDR1 is MNHEY and CDR2 is SMNVEV in the germline V gene (reference sequence). The CDR3 has 16 residues. Trimming at V came to 6 bases and at J to 1 base, leaving 12 bases not matched to a gene. The CDR3 nucleotides read TGTGCCAGCAGGGAACGGCCGGGGACAGCGTCCTACGAGCAGTACTTC. Protein sequence: CASRERPGTASYEQYF.

This clone has more than one count but fewer than ten. V usage is TRBV5-1 and J usage is TRBJ2-2; D call uncertain. V lost 0 bases and J 0 bases, leaving 6 bases between the germline ends. The CDR3 is 15 amino acids. Germline CDR1 reads SGHRS; CDR2 reads YFSETQ. The CDR3 spells CASSLDRSNTGELFF. The CDR3 DNA follows: TGCGCCAGCAGCTTGGACAGATCGAACACCGGGGAGCTGTTTTTT.

In its sample, this clone was seen a few times. The chain recombines TRBV27 with TRBJ1-2; D is perhaps TRBD1 (6 bases). Germline CDR1 MNHEY, CDR2 SMNVEV (reference sequence). CDR3 length: 14 residues. Between the trimmed V and J ends, which lost 0 bases and 6 bases, there was a span of 11 bases. The CDR3 bases are TGTGCCAGCAGTTTATCTTGGCAGGGGAATGGCTACACCTTC. Translating it yields CASSLSWQGNGYTF.

The chain couples TRBV19 to TRBJ2-3, with D perhaps TRBD1 (6 bases). This CDR3 region has 14 residues. The V end was cut by 8 bases, the J end by 2 bases, with 14 bases between. Germline CDR1 reads LNHDA; CDR2 reads SQIVND (reference sequence). The CDR3 sequence is CASCGDIYTDTQYF. The CDR3 DNA follows: TGTGCCAGTTGTGGGGACATATACACAGATACGCAGTATTTT.

This chain joins TRBV28 and TRBJ1-6; possibly TRBD1 for D (6 bases). CDR1 and CDR2 (germline): MDHEN, SYDVKM. CDR3 size: 16 residues. Trimming removed 4 bases from V and 5 bases from J, with 15 bases in between. The CDR3 loop reads CASSSYSYRDNSPLHF. CDR3 nucleotide sequence: TGTGCCAGCAGTTCATACTCCTACAGGGATAATTCACCCCTCCACTTT.

V and J are TRBV27 and TRBJ1-5, with D tentatively TRBD1 (6 bases). CDR1 MNHEY and CDR2 SMNVEV come from the germline V gene (reference sequence). Trimming took 3 bases from V and 4 from J, leaving 7 bases between them. The CDR3 totals 13 residues. In DNA form, the CDR3 reads TGTGCCAGCAGTTTTCAGGGGAATCAGCCCCAGCATTTT. Residues: CASSFQGNQPQHF.

This rearrangement joins TRBV9 to TRBJ1-6, with D hard to call. CDR1 SGDLS and CDR2 YYNGEE come from the germline V gene. The CDR3 runs 16 residues. V was cut by 1 base and J by 5 bases, with 13 bases left in between. CDR3 sequence (DNA): TGTGCCAGCAGCGTATATGCCGATGCTAATAATTCACCCCTCCACTTT. It yields the protein CASSVYADANNSPLHF.

The chain has TRBV3-1 (or the pseudogene TRBV3-2) and TRBJ1-4; D not certain. Germline V CDR1 and CDR2: LGHDT, YNNKEL (reference sequence). The CDR3 loop spans 16 amino acids. Trimming cost V 4 bases and J 1 base, with 13 bases left between them. CDR3: CASSRTYRVTNEKLFF. CDR3 DNA sequence: TGTGCCAGCAGCCGGACTTACCGGGTAACTAATGAAAAACTGTTTTTT.

In this sample, this clone turned up a few times. This chain links TRBV4-1 with TRBJ2-2, with D possibly being TRBD2 (6 bases). Germline CDR1 is MGHRA and CDR2 is YSYEKL. Trimming cost V 4 bases and J 5 bases, with 17 bases left between them. The CDR3 has 16 amino acids. DNA of the CDR3: TGCGCCAGCAGCCCCAGCGGGCTAGCCAAGACCGGGGAGCTGTTTTTT. Translation gives CASSPSGLAKTGELFF.

The chain employs TRBV27 and TRBJ1-2, with 8 bases fitting TRBD1. CDR1 is MNHEY, CDR2 SMNVEV, per germline (reference sequence). The CDR3 has 17 amino acids. J was trimmed by 4 bases and V by 0 bases; bases with no gene match: 10. The CDR3 DNA follows: TGTGCCAGCAGTTTATCCCGGACAGGGAGGAAGAGCTATGGCTACACCTTC. This encodes CASSLSRTGRKSYGYTF.

The rearrangement links TRBV28 to TRBJ2-7; TRBD2 matches 9 bases. Germline V gene lookup returns CDR1 MDHEN and CDR2 SYDVKM. Trimming cost V 4 bases and J 2 bases; bases outside gene matches: 3. The CDR3 has 14 residues. CDR3 loop: CASSWTSDPYEQYF. The CDR3 DNA follows: TGTGCCAGCAGTTGGACTAGCGACCCCTACGAGCAGTACTTC.

V and J are TRBV3-1 (or the pseudogene TRBV3-2) and TRBJ1-4, with TRBD1 as a possible D gene (6 bases). This CDR3 spans 14 amino acids. CDR1 LGHDT and CDR2 YNNKEL come from the germline V gene (reference sequence). Trimming removed 1 base at V and 8 bases at J, with 11 bases between. The CDR3 sequence: CASSQGGGLEKLFF. The CDR3 DNA reads as TGTGCCAGCAGCCAAGGAGGGGGTTTAGAAAAACTGTTTTTT.

The chain joins TRBV3-1 (or the pseudogene TRBV3-2) to TRBJ1-2; D is ambiguous. The germline CDR1 and CDR2 sequences are LGHDT and YNNKEL (reference sequence). The CDR3 contains 13 residues. Trimming removed 2 bases from V and 8 bases from J, with 12 bases in between. The CDR3: CASSQNSPLGYTF. The CDR3 bases are TGTGCCAGCAGCCAAAACAGTCCCTTGGGCTACACCTTC.